This T cell receptor (beta chain) is from a study of radiotherapy plus CTLA-4 blockade in lung cancer. Findings and caveats of the study: Best predicting response, reportedly, were early blood T cell clone dynamics, with interferon-beta. After treatment with radiotherapy plus ipilimumab, TCR clones that came from the tumor expanded in blood.

This clone turned up a few times. The target antigen is unknown. This CDR3 has 14 residues. Trimming removed 3 bases from V and 2 bases from J; junction bases left unmatched: 0. Germline V gene lookup returns CDR1 KGHSH and CDR2 LQKENI. Measured with immunoSEQ multiplex PCR; TCRdb has only the in-frame clones, and not every one. The sample carries tens of thousands of clones, around 86% recorded once. This chain connects TRBV18 to TRBJ2-7; 11 bases fit TRBD1. Here the sequenced sample was peripheral blood, taken from a patient treated with radiotherapy plus ipilimumab. The origin of this receptor is a human donor with non-small cell lung cancer who had stable disease on radiotherapy plus ipilimumab. This CDR3 reads CASSPGQGAYEQYF. In DNA form, the CDR3 reads TGTGCCAGCTCACCGGGACAGGGGGCCTACGAGCAGTACTTC.